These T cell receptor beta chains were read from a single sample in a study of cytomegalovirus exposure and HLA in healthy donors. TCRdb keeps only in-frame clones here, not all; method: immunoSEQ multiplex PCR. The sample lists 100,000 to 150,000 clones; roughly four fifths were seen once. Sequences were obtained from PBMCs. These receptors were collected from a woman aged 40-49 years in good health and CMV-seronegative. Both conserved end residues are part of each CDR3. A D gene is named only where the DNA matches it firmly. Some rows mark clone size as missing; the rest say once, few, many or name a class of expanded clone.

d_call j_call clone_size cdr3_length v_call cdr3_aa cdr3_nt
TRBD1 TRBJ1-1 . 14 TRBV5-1 CASSKDRVNTEAFF TGCGCCAGCAGCAAGGACAGGGTGAACACTGAAGCTTTCTTT
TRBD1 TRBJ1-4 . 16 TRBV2 CASRGMARGLSEKLFF TGTGCCAGCAGGGGAATGGCCAGGGGGCTTAGTGAAAAACTGTTTTTT
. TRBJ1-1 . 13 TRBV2 CASEEQANTEAFF TGTGCCTCCGAGGAACAGGCGAACACTGAAGCTTTCTTT
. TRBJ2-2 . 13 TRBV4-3 CASSQELSGELFF TGCGCCAGCAGCCAAGAGTTGAGCGGGGAGCTGTTTTTT
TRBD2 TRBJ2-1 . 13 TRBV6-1 CASTDTSVDEQFF TGTGCCAGCACTGACACTAGCGTGGATGAGCAGTTCTTC
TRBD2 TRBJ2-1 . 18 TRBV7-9 CASSLVFPGLAGNNEQFF TGTGCCAGCAGCTTAGTTTTCCCGGGACTAGCGGGCAACAATGAGCAGTTCTTC
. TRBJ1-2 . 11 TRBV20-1 CSAPHSYGYTF TGCAGTGCCCCTCACTCCTATGGCTACACCTTC
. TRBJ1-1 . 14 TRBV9 CASSVGGGSTEAFF TGTGCCAGCAGCGTAGGGGGAGGAAGCACTGAAGCTTTCTTT
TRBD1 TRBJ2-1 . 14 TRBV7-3 CASSLDRDYNEQFF TGTGCCAGCAGCTTAGACAGGGACTACAATGAGCAGTTCTTC
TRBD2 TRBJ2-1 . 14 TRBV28 CASKVSGDYNEQFF TGTGCCAGCAAAGTTAGCGGGGATTACAATGAGCAGTTCTTC
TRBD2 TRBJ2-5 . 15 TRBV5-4 CASSSVTSGQETQYF TGTGCCAGCAGCTCGGTGACTAGCGGCCAAGAGACCCAGTACTTC
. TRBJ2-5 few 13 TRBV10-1 CASSQGPQETQYF TGCGCCAGCAGCCAGGGTCCACAAGAGACCCAGTACTTC
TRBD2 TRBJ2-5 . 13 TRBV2 CATKTSREETQYF TGTGCCACAAAGACTAGCAGGGAGGAGACCCAGTACTTC
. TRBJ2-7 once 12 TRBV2 CASSGQGYEQYF TGTGCCAGCAGTGGTCAGGGGTACGAGCAGTACTTC
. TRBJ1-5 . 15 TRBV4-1 CASSQVGGANQPQHF TGCGCCAGCAGCCAAGTAGGAGGGGCCAATCAGCCCCAGCATTTT
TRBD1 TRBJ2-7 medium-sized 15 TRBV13 CASRHRGANSYEQYF TGTGCCAGCAGACACAGGGGCGCCAACTCCTACGAGCAGTACTTC
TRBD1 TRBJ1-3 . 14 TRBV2 CASSGQGFGNTIYF TGTGCCAGCAGTGGACAGGGGTTTGGAAACACCATATATTTT
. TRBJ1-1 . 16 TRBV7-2 CASSLAGFDNGGLAFF TGTGCCAGCAGCTTAGCGGGGTTTGATAACGGAGGGTTGGCTTTCTTT
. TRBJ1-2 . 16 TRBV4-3 CASSQGRGRRSYGYTF TGCGCCAGCAGCCAAGGGCGGGGACGGCGGAGTTATGGCTACACCTTC
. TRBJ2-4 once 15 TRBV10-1 CASSDPGIAKNIQYF TGCGCCAGCAGTGATCCAGGCATAGCCAAAAACATTCAGTACTTC
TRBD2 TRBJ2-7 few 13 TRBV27 CASRLAGPSEQYF TGTGCCAGCAGGCTAGCGGGACCTTCGGAGCAGTACTTC
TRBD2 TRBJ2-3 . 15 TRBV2 CASRPGLADTDTQYF TGTGCCAGCAGGCCGGGACTAGCGGACACAGATACGCAGTATTTT
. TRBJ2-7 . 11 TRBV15 CATYRSYEQYF TGTGCCACCTATCGCTCCTACGAGCAGTACTTC
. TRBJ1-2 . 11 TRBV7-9 CSSSPEVGYTF TGTTCCAGCAGCCCAGAAGTCGGCTACACCTTC
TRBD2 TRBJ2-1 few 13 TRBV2 CASRGTTNNEQFF TGTGCCAGCAGGGGGACTACCAACAATGAGCAGTTCTTC
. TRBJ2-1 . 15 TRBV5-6 CASSFSGGSYNEQFF TGTGCCAGCAGCTTTAGCGGCGGCTCCTACAATGAGCAGTTCTTC
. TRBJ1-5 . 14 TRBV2 CASSASSGVQPQHF TGTGCCAGCAGTGCCTCCTCGGGGGTTCAGCCCCAGCATTTT
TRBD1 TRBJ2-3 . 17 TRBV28 CASTRSTGGSSTDTQYF TGTGCCAGCACCAGGTCTACAGGGGGGTCTAGCACAGATACGCAGTATTTT
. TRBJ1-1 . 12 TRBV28 CAGGGAHTEAFF TGTGCCGGGGGGGGTGCCCACACTGAAGCTTTCTTT
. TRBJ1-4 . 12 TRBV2 CAGRGDNEKLFF TGTGCCGGTCGAGGAGATAATGAAAAACTGTTTTTT
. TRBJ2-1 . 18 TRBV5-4 CASSGGTGGRARLGEQFF TGTGCCAGCAGCGGGGGGACAGGCGGGAGGGCCCGGTTAGGGGAGCAGTTCTTC
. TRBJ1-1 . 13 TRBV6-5 CASRSGMDTEAFF TGTGCCAGCCGGTCGGGGATGGACACTGAAGCTTTCTTT
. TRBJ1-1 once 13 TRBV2 CASSEDRYTEAFF TGTGCCAGCAGTGAAGACAGGTACACTGAAGCTTTCTTT
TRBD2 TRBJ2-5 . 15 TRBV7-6 CASSLFSGGQETQYF TGTGCCAGCAGCTTATTTTCGGGAGGGCAAGAGACCCAGTACTTC
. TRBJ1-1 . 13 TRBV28 CASSLWANTEAFF TGTGCCAGCAGTTTATGGGCGAACACTGAAGCTTTCTTT
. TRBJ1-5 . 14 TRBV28 CASSSVFRDQPQHF TGTGCCAGCAGCTCGGTGTTTCGCGATCAGCCCCAGCATTTT
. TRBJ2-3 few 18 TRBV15 CATSRVPATSSYRDTQYF TGTGCCACCAGCAGAGTCCCGGCAACTAGTTCCTACAGAGATACGCAGTATTTT
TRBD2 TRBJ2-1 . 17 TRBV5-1 CASSFVEGTSGRNEQFF TGCGCCAGCAGCTTTGTTGAAGGGACTAGCGGGAGAAATGAGCAGTTCTTC
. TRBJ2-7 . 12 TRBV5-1 CASSPPSYEQYF TGCGCCAGCAGTCCTCCCTCCTACGAGCAGTACTTC
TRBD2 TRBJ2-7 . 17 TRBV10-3 CAISESSKASGTYEQYF TGTGCCATCAGTGAGTCGAGTAAGGCTAGCGGGACCTACGAGCAGTACTTC
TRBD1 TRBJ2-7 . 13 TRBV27 CASSLTGAHEQYF TGTGCCAGCAGCCTAACAGGGGCCCACGAGCAGTACTTC
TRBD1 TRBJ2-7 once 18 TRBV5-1 CASSDPGGARSHPSEQYF TGCGCCAGCAGCGATCCAGGGGGCGCGCGGAGTCATCCCAGCGAGCAGTACTTC